Below, 28 T cell receptor beta chains from the same sample are listed, as sequenced in a study of blood T cell repertoires in COVID-19. Some clones are missing from TCRdb's copy, which holds only in-frame ones; the method was immunoSEQ multiplex PCR. The sample lists more than 95,000 clones; about 90% were seen once. Sequenced material: peripheral blood. These receptors were taken from a man in his fifties or sixties with COVID-19, enrolled during active disease.

The chain is built from TRBV2 and TRBJ1-1; a weak D match, TRBD1 (6 bases). V was clipped by 8 bases and J by 0 bases, with 13 bases between them. The CDR3 totals 14 residues. Germline V gives CDR1 SNHLY, CDR2 FYNNEI. The CDR3 bases are TGTGCCAGCGGACTGACAGGCCTGAACACTGAAGCTTTCTTT. It encodes CASGLTGLNTEAFF.

The V and J genes are TRBV11-2 and TRBJ2-1, with no clear D. This CDR3 contains 16 residues. The ends were cut back, 1 base at V and 8 bases at J, with 18 bases in the middle. Looked up from germline, CDR1 is SGHAT and CDR2 is FQNNGV. The CDR3 region has the DNA TGTGCCAGCAGCTTAGGAGGCCGGGTGATGGCACATGAGCAGTTCTTC. The encoded protein is CASSLGGRVMAHEQFF.

The genes are TRBV6-1 and TRBJ1-1, with unresolved D. CDR1 is MNHNS, CDR2 SASEGT, per germline. The CDR3 contains 16 residues. V was pared by 4 bases and J by 0 bases, with 15 bases between. The CDR3 coding sequence is TGTGCCAGCAGTGGGAAAGTGAGGGCGTTGAACACTGAAGCTTTCTTT. Residues: CASSGKVRALNTEAFF.

The V gene is TRBV10-3, the J gene TRBJ2-5, with a tentative D call TRBD1 (5 bases). The germline V gene has CDR1 ENHRY and CDR2 SYGVKD. The CDR3 spans 12 residues. The V gene lost 3 bases and the J gene lost 5 bases, with 7 bases spanning the gap. CDR3 amino acids: CAISEGVETQYF. The CDR3 DNA is TGTGCCATCAGTGAAGGGGTGGAGACCCAGTACTTC.

On this clone itself: The same CDR3 can be traced to other DNA sequences in this sample. The J gene is TRBJ2-5, the V gene TRBV9, with D hard to call. With 2 bases removed from V and 2 bases from J, the gap between germline ends came to 7 bases. Germline CDR1 SGDLS, CDR2 YYNGEE. This CDR3 is built from 13 residues. CDR3 DNA sequence: TGTGCCAGCAGCGTTTCGGGTCAAGAGACCCAGTACTTC. It translates to CASSVSGQETQYF. Filled out from reference TRBV9 and TRBJ2-5, the complete variable domain reads DSGVTQTPKHLITATGQRVTLRCSPRSGDLSVYWYQQSLDQGLQFLIQYYNGEERAKGNILERFSAQQFPDLHSELNLSSLELGDSALYFCASSVSGQETQYFGPGTRLLVL.

A single count supports this clone. J is TRBJ1-2 and V is TRBV30; 8 nucleotides align to TRBD1. This CDR3 has 15 amino acids. V trimming: 2 bases; J trimming: 4 bases; junction bases outside the gene matches: 9. Germline values: CDR1 GTSNPN, CDR2 SVGIG (reference sequence). CDR3 region: CAWSYRDRSPYGYTF. Here the CDR3 DNA reads TGTGCCTGGAGTTACAGGGACAGGTCACCCTATGGCTACACCTTC.

This clone was seen once. This rearrangement joins TRBV9 to TRBJ2-1, with 10 bases identical to TRBD2. From germline, CDR1 is SGDLS and CDR2 YYNGEE. The CDR3 has 15 residues. The V gene end was trimmed by 4 bases and the J gene end by 8 bases; junction bases not matched to a gene: 9. The CDR3 nucleotides read TGTGCCAGCAGCCCCCGCACTAGCGGGATTGATGAGCAGTTCTTC. Translating gives CASSPRTSGIDEQFF.

The V gene is TRBV19, the J gene TRBJ2-1; 10 nucleotides match TRBD2. Germline V lookup: CDR1 LNHDA, CDR2 SQIVND (reference sequence). V lost 3 bases, J lost 7 bases, and 6 bases stayed unmatched. This CDR3 has 15 amino acids. DNA of the CDR3: TGTGCCAGTAGTATGGGGCTAGCGGGAGTTAATGAGCAGTTCTTC. Protein: CASSMGLAGVNEQFF.

V usage is TRBV4-2 and J usage is TRBJ2-3, with TRBD2 matching over 9 bases. In germline, CDR1 is LGHNA, CDR2 YNFKEQ. V trimming: 1 base; J trimming: 2 bases; junction bases outside the gene matches: 16. The CDR3 length is 20 residues. This CDR3 is CASSQALGGGRALDTDTQYF. The DNA of the CDR3 is TGTGCCAGCAGCCAAGCCCTGGGGGGCGGGAGGGCCCTCGACACAGATACGCAGTATTTT.

V usage is TRBV19 and J usage is TRBJ1-1; 7 nucleotides line up with TRBD1. Trimming removed 5 bases from V and 1 base from J; junction bases left unmatched: 4. The V gene's germline CDR1 is LNHDA and CDR2 SQIVND (reference sequence). The CDR3 runs 14 residues. Here the CDR3 DNA reads TGTGCCAGTAGTCCCGACAGGGCGAACACTGAAGCTTTCTTT. Its protein is CASSPDRANTEAFF. Using reference TRBV19 and TRBJ1-1 for the parts outside the CDR3, the full variable domain is DGGITQSPKYLFRKEGQNVTLSCEQNLNHDAMYWYRQDPGQGLRLIYYSQIVNDFQKGDIAEGYSVSREKKESFPLTVTSAQKNPTAFYLCASSPDRANTEAFFGQGTRLTVV.

The chain carries TRBV5-5 and TRBJ2-1; D gene ambiguous. The CDR3 contains 10 residues. In germline, CDR1 is SGHKS, CDR2 YYEKEE (reference sequence). V dropped 4 bases and J dropped 9 bases, with 5 bases sitting between them. CDR3 residues: CASSLREQFF. The CDR3 DNA follows: TGTGCCAGCAGCCTGCGTGAGCAGTTCTTC. Together with reference TRBV5-5 and TRBJ2-1, the CDR3 gives the full variable domain: DAGVTQSPTHLIKTRGQQVTLRCSPISGHKSVSWYQQVLGQGPQFIFQYYEKEERGRGNFPDRFSARQFPNYSSELNVNALLLGDSALYLCASSLREQFFGPGTRLTVL.

CDR3 protein: CASSPKVGGARNSPLHF. DNA for the CDR3: TGTGCCAGCAGTCCCAAAGTGGGGGGGGCGCGGAATTCACCCCTCCACTTT. The chain is built from TRBV28 and TRBJ1-6; D possibly corresponds to TRBD1 (6 bases). There are 17 residues in the CDR3. In germline, CDR1 is MDHEN, CDR2 SYDVKM. Trimming removed 5 bases from V and 7 bases from J, with 21 bases in between.

V and J are TRBV11-3 and TRBJ2-2; D unresolved. Germline V lookup: CDR1 SGHNT, CDR2 YENEEA. The V and J ends lost 4 bases and 5 bases respectively, with 8 bases between them. This CDR3 is 13 amino acids long. Written as DNA, the CDR3 is TGTGCCAGCAGCTCTCAACGGACCGGGGAGCTGTTTTTT. Translation gives CASSSQRTGELFF.

V is TRBV11-2 and J is TRBJ2-7; TRBD2 matches at 8 bases. The CDR3 runs 13 residues. J lost 4 bases, V lost 5 bases, and 4 bases had no gene match. Looked up from germline, CDR1 is SGHAT and CDR2 is FQNNGV. CDR3 bases: TGTGCCAGCAGCCCCGGGACTAGATACGAGCAGTACGTC. This sequence encodes CASSPGTRYEQYV.

The chain links TRBV2 to TRBJ2-4; D unresolved. Germline assignment: CDR1 SNHLY and CDR2 FYNNEI. Between the trimmed V and J ends, which lost 10 bases and 0 bases, there was a span of 13 bases. The CDR3 spans 14 residues. CDR3 amino acids: CAIVASIAKNIQYF. In DNA form, the CDR3 reads TGTGCCATCGTGGCCAGTATAGCCAAAAACATTCAGTACTTC.

The chain joins TRBV5-5 to TRBJ2-1, with 8 nucleotides matching TRBD2. J was trimmed by 6 bases and V by 7 bases; bases with no gene match: 6. From germline, CDR1 is SGHKS and CDR2 YYEKEE (reference sequence). This CDR3 is built from 13 residues. The CDR3 DNA is TGTGCCAGCGACCGGGAGGGTCGCAATGAGCAGTTCTTC. Protein sequence: CASDREGRNEQFF.

This clone appeared once. The V call is TRBV6-5, the J call TRBJ2-4; 7 positions agree with TRBD2. Germline assignment: CDR1 MNHEY and CDR2 SVGAGI. V trimming: 5 bases; J trimming: 5 bases; junction bases outside the gene matches: 6. The length of the CDR3 is 14 residues. The CDR3 region has the DNA TGTGCCAGCAGTCCCTGGGGGGGGGAAAACATTCAGTACTTC. This sequence encodes CASSPWGGENIQYF.

The CDR3 region is CASSFVGGDPYEQYF. The CDR3 DNA reads TGTGCCAGCAGCTTTGTGGGCGGGGATCCCTACGAGCAGTACTTC. The rearrangement links TRBV7-2 to TRBJ2-7; D is possibly TRBD2 (6 bases). CDR3 length: 15 residues. V was shortened by 3 bases and J by 2 bases, with 14 bases between the two germline ends. The germline V gene encodes CDR1 SGHTA and CDR2 FQGNSA.

V is TRBV5-1 and J is TRBJ2-3; D perhaps matches TRBD2 (5 bases). The length of the CDR3 is 15 residues. V was pared by 0 bases and J by 0 bases, with 8 bases between. Per germline, CDR1 SGHRS and CDR2 YFSETQ. The CDR3 DNA sequence: TGCGCCAGCAGCTTGGGCGGGTTAAGCACAGATACGCAGTATTTT. Amino acid sequence: CASSLGGLSTDTQYF.

The chain carries TRBV6-5 and TRBJ2-1; perhaps TRBD1 as D (6 bases). The CDR3 covers 13 residues. The V and J ends lost 7 bases and 2 bases respectively, with 9 bases between them. Germline CDR1 MNHEY, CDR2 SVGAGI. CDR3 sequence (DNA): TGTGCCAGCAACAGGGCCACCTACAATGAGCAGTTCTTC. Residues: CASNRATYNEQFF.

This chain connects TRBV19 to TRBJ1-2; 7 bases align to TRBD1. The V gene end was trimmed by 5 bases and the J gene end by 2 bases; junction bases not matched to a gene: 8. Germline V CDR1 and CDR2: LNHDA, SQIVND (reference sequence). The length of the CDR3 is 15 residues. The CDR3 spells CASSLQGGQNYGYTF. As DNA, the CDR3 is TGTGCCAGTAGTCTCCAAGGGGGACAGAACTATGGCTACACCTTC.

The chain combines TRBV3-1 (or the pseudogene TRBV3-2) with TRBJ1-2, with D unclear. Trimming took 1 base from V and 2 from J, leaving 11 bases between them. Germline V gene lookup returns CDR1 LGHDT and CDR2 YNNKEL (reference sequence). The length of the CDR3 is 15 residues. The CDR3 sequence: CASSQVGNSNYGYTF. The CDR3 bases are TGTGCCAGCAGCCAAGTCGGGAACTCCAACTATGGCTACACCTTC.

This chain links TRBV7-9 with TRBJ2-3, with TRBD1 identical over 11 bases. The CDR3 is 16 residues long. Germline lookup yields CDR1 SEHNR and CDR2 FQNEAQ (reference sequence). With 5 bases clipped from V and 1 base from J, the junction kept 5 bases outside the gene matches. The CDR3 loop is CASSPGQGAGTDTQYF. DNA of the CDR3: TGTGCCAGCAGCCCAGGACAGGGGGCTGGCACAGATACGCAGTATTTT.

This chain uses TRBV11-2 with TRBJ2-7, with D perhaps matching TRBD1 (6 bases). The CDR3 covers 14 residues. V gave up 4 bases and J gave up 4 bases, with 14 bases separating them. Per germline, CDR1 SGHAT and CDR2 FQNNGV. The DNA of the CDR3 is TGTGCCAGCAGCTCCTTTTTGGGGGCATACGAGCAGTACGTC. Protein product: CASSSFLGAYEQYV.

The V gene is TRBV24-1, the J gene TRBJ2-1, with D possibly being TRBD1 (5 bases). Deletions cut 4 bases from V and 9 bases from J, with 21 bases between. Germline V gives CDR1 KGHDR, CDR2 SFDVKD. This CDR3 has 16 amino acids. The CDR3 bases are TGTGCCACCAGTGAATTATTCGACAGTTCCATAAGTGAGCAGTTCTTC. Translation gives CATSELFDSSISEQFF.

V gene TRBV7-2 combines with J gene TRBJ1-1; D perhaps matches TRBD1 (5 bases). The CDR3 spans 17 residues. V was trimmed by 1 base and J by 3 bases, leaving 18 bases between them. Germline assignment: CDR1 SGHTA and CDR2 FQGNSA. In nucleotides, the CDR3 is TGTGCCAGCAGCTTAGTGCGGGGGATTGGAAAAGACACTGAAGCTTTCTTT. Amino acids: CASSLVRGIGKDTEAFF.

The V call is TRBV28, the J call TRBJ1-1; D is unresolved. V shed 6 bases and J shed 1 base, with 15 bases lying between them. Looked up from germline, CDR1 is MDHEN and CDR2 is SYDVKM. This CDR3 spans 15 amino acids. The CDR3 protein is CASRPPVSTNTEAFF. The CDR3, as DNA: TGTGCCAGCAGACCCCCAGTAAGTACGAACACTGAAGCTTTCTTT.

The J gene is TRBJ1-4, the V gene TRBV7-9; D perhaps matches TRBD1 (6 bases). From germline, CDR1 is SEHNR and CDR2 FQNEAQ (reference sequence). The CDR3 consists of 17 residues. Trimming pared 2 bases from V and 0 bases from J, leaving 13 bases between. CDR3 DNA: TGTGCCAGCAGCTTATCAGGGGTCGATACAACTAATGAAAAACTGTTTTTT. Amino acid sequence: CASSLSGVDTTNEKLFF.